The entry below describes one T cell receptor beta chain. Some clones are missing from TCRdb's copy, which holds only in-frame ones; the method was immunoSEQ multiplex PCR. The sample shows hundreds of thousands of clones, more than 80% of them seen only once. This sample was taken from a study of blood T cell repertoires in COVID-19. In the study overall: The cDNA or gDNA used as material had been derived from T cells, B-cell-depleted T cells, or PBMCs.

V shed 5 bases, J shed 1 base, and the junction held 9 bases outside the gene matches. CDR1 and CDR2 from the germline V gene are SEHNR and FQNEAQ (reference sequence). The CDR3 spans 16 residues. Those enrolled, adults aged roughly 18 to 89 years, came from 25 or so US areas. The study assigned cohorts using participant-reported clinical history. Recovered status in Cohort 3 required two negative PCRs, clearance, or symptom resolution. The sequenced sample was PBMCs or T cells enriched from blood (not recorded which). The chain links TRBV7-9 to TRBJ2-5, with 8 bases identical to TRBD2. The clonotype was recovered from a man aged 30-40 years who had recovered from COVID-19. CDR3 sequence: CASSQKGLVRQETQYF. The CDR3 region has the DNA TGTGCCAGCAGCCAAAAGGGACTAGTGCGCCAAGAGACCCAGTACTTC. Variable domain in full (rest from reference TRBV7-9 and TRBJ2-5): DTGVSQNPRHKITKRGQNVTFRCDPISEHNRLYWYRQTLGQGPEFLTYFQNEAQLEKSRLLSDRFSAERPKGSFSTLEIQRTEQGDSAMYLCASSQKGLVRQETQYFGPGTRLLVL.